Shown below are 29 T cell receptor beta chains from a single sample sequenced in a study of T cells after yellow fever vaccination (dated by TCRdb to about 2019). What the treatment or condition label conveys for this sample: live attenuated yellow fever vaccine strain. Library method: 5' RACE. TCRdb names Illumina NovaSeq 6000 as the instrument used. TCRdb cleaned the public reads at Q25 with fastp, built clones with MiXCR and kept in-frame beta chains. Rows merge per CDR3 protein into single entries with the most common DNA and genes. Present in this sample are some 320,000 distinct CDR3 sequences, approximately 11% of which were seen just once. The ten biggest clones cover 3% to 4% of the sample. The source material was CD4+ T cells sorted from PBMCs, sampled 45 days after the yellow fever booster vaccination. The receptor set was obtained from a man in his late teens or twenties who received the YFV17D yellow fever vaccine.

This sequence joins TRBV12-3 or TRBV12-4 and TRBJ1-2; D not certain. This CDR3 spans 12 amino acids. Trimming took 5 bases from V and 7 from J, leaving 11 bases between them. The CDR3 DNA follows: TGTGCCAGCAGTCCCGGGCCCCTTGGCTACACCTTC. It encodes CASSPGPLGYTF.

The rearrangement links TRBV5-1 to TRBJ1-3; D is undetermined. V dropped 7 bases and J dropped 0 bases, with 8 bases sitting between them. The CDR3 loop spans 13 amino acids. In germline, CDR1 is SGHRS, CDR2 YFSETQ. The CDR3: CASQRDSGNTIYF. DNA of the CDR3: TGCGCCAGCCAACGGGACTCTGGAAACACCATATATTTT. Full variable domain (remainder filled in from reference TRBV5-1 and TRBJ1-3): KAGVTQTPRYLIKTRGQQVTLSCSPISGHRSVSWYQQTPGQGLQFLFEYFSETQRNKGNFPGRFSGRQFSNSRSEMNVSTLELGDSALYLCASQRDSGNTIYFGEGSWLTVV.

This clonotype has at least ten counts. The CDR3 nucleotides are TGTGCCAGCCATTCCCTAGCGAGGGTGAGGGGTGAGCAGTTCTTC. It is translated as CASHSLARVRGEQFF. J is TRBJ2-1 and V is TRBV28; D is perhaps TRBD2 (6 bases). There are 15 residues in the CDR3. Germline-derived CDR1 and CDR2 are MDHEN and SYDVKM. V lost 8 bases to trimming and J lost 9 bases, with 23 bases between them.

V usage is TRBV14 and J usage is TRBJ2-3, with TRBD2 matching over 7 bases. The J segment lost 7 bases and the V segment lost 1 base, leaving 11 bases of the junction unmatched. The CDR3 is 16 amino acids. Germline values: CDR1 SGHDN, CDR2 FVKESK. The CDR3 bases are TGTGCCAGCAGCCAAGTGCCAGCGGGGAAAGCATATACGCAGTATTTT. Translating gives CASSQVPAGKAYTQYF.

This clonotype was counted a few times. This sequence joins TRBV5-1 and TRBJ2-5; D not certain. V was clipped by 1 base and J by 1 base, with 11 bases between them. The CDR3 consists of 15 residues. The germline V gene has CDR1 SGHRS and CDR2 YFSETQ. The CDR3 protein is CASSLIGPTQETQYF. The CDR3 region has the DNA TGCGCCAGCAGCTTGATTGGGCCGACCCAAGAGACCCAGTACTTC. Supplemented by reference TRBV5-1 and TRBJ2-5, the full variable domain reads KAGVTQTPRYLIKTRGQQVTLSCSPISGHRSVSWYQQTPGQGLQFLFEYFSETQRNKGNFPGRFSGRQFSNSRSEMNVSTLELGDSALYLCASSLIGPTQETQYFGPGTRLLVL.

This clonotype was seen only a few times. The chain couples TRBV11-2 to TRBJ2-3, with D possibly TRBD2 on 5 matching bases. The CDR3 loop spans 15 amino acids. The germline V and J ends were trimmed by 0 bases and 2 bases, with 9 bases remaining between them. Germline loops: CDR1 SGHAT, CDR2 FQNNGV. As DNA, the CDR3 is TGTGCCAGCAGCTTAGAGGCCCGGGACACAGATACGCAGTATTTT. It yields the protein CASSLEARDTDTQYF.

This clonotype was detected a few times. V is TRBV5-1 and J is TRBJ2-3, with D perhaps TRBD2 (6 bases). This CDR3 spans 15 amino acids. The germline V gene encodes CDR1 SGHRS and CDR2 YFSETQ. Between the trimmed V and J ends, which lost 0 bases and 3 bases, there was a span of 11 bases. CDR3 nucleotides: TGCGCCAGCAGCTTGGGCCCGGGAGAGACAGATACGCAGTATTTT. Translated, it gives CASSLGPGETDTQYF.

This clonotype was counted at least ten times. The rearrangement uses TRBV10-1 and TRBJ2-3; tentatively, D is TRBD2 (6 bases). Germline loops: CDR1 WNHNN, CDR2 SYGVQD (reference sequence). There are 12 residues in the CDR3. The V end lost 8 bases, the J end lost 7 bases, and 13 bases lay between the germline ends. The CDR3 region is CASGDGGNTQYF. The CDR3 DNA sequence: TGCGCCAGCGGGGACGGGGGAAATACGCAGTATTTT.

This clonotype has at least ten counts. J is TRBJ2-7 and V is TRBV6-5, with D perhaps TRBD1 (5 bases). The CDR3 has 15 amino acids. Trimming took off 6 bases at V and 4 bases at J, with 19 bases between the two ends. Germline CDR1 is MNHEY and CDR2 is SVGAGI. CDR3 residues: CASRRNLQAEYEQYF. CDR3 DNA sequence: TGTGCCAGCAGGCGGAATCTACAGGCTGAATACGAGCAGTACTTC.

The chain carries TRBV28 and TRBJ2-2; 8 bases agree with TRBD1. The germline gives CDR1 MDHEN, CDR2 SYDVKM. V lost 10 bases and J lost 3; bases outside the gene matches: 10. The CDR3 totals 15 residues. CDR3: CAIHAGTGYTGELFF. The CDR3 DNA is TGTGCCATCCACGCCGGGACAGGATACACCGGGGAGCTGTTTTTT.

This rearrangement joins TRBV5-1 to TRBJ2-5; D may be TRBD1 (6 bases). Germline V gene lookup returns CDR1 SGHRS and CDR2 YFSETQ. This CDR3 spans 14 amino acids. V was cut by 2 bases and J by 3 bases, with 11 bases left in between. Written as DNA, the CDR3 is TGCGCCAGCAGCTTCATGGGGGCCGAAGAGACCCAGTACTTC. Translating it yields CASSFMGAEETQYF.

There are many counts of this clonotype. The rearrangement joins TRBV20-1 to TRBJ2-2; no reliable D call. The V and J ends lost 6 bases and 0 bases respectively, with 11 bases between them. CDR1 and CDR2 from the germline V gene are DFQATT and SNEGSKA (reference sequence). The CDR3 is 14 amino acids. The CDR3 DNA reads as TGCAGTGCCCCATTGGCAGCGAACACCGGGGAGCTGTTTTTT. Its protein product is CSAPLAANTGELFF.

This clonotype was seen a few times. This rearrangement joins TRBV7-8 to TRBJ2-1; TRBD2 aligns across 9 bases. V shed 0 bases, J shed 4 bases, and the junction held 7 bases outside the gene matches. CDR3 length equals 17 residues. Germline V gene sequence: CDR1 SGHVS, CDR2 FQNEAQ. The CDR3 DNA follows: TGTGCCAGCAGCTTAGCGAAGCGGGGGGTCAGGTACAATGAGCAGTTCTTC. Amino acids: CASSLAKRGVRYNEQFF.

A few counts support this clonotype. The chain couples TRBV4-1 to TRBJ1-1; possible D gene TRBD1, 5 bases. The V end lost 0 bases, the J end lost 4 bases, and 6 bases lay between the germline ends. This CDR3 spans 13 amino acids. Looked up from germline, CDR1 is MGHRA and CDR2 is YSYEKL. The DNA of the CDR3 is TGCGCCAGCAGCCAAGATGGGGGCACTGAAGCTTTCTTT. Encoded protein: CASSQDGGTEAFF.

This clonotype has only a few counts. The chain links TRBV19 to TRBJ2-2, with a possible D match to TRBD1 (6 bases). V was cut by 3 bases and J by 1 base, with 9 bases left in between. The CDR3 sequence is 15 residues long. Germline CDR1 LNHDA, CDR2 SQIVND (reference sequence). CDR3 bases: TGTGCCAGTAGTATTCGCAGGGGGAACACCGGGGAGCTGTTTTTT. Translation gives CASSIRRGNTGELFF. Drawing the rest from reference TRBV19 and TRBJ2-2, the complete variable domain is DGGITQSPKYLFRKEGQNVTLSCEQNLNHDAMYWYRQDPGQGLRLIYYSQIVNDFQKGDIAEGYSVSREKKESFPLTVTSAQKNPTAFYLCASSIRRGNTGELFFGEGSRLTVL.

This chain links TRBV12-5 with TRBJ1-1; D is ambiguous. The CDR3 is 13 amino acids. Deletions cut 3 bases from V and 5 bases from J, with 10 bases between. The V gene's germline CDR1 is LGHNT and CDR2 FRNRAP. This CDR3 is CASGFDALTEAFF. DNA for the CDR3: TGTGCTAGTGGTTTTGACGCGTTAACTGAAGCTTTCTTT.

This clonotype was seen a handful of times. The gene calls are TRBV1 and TRBJ2-2; the table's TRBD1 call for D was not verified on the DNA. TRBV1 constitutes a pseudogene. The CDR3 length is 16 residues. The CDR3 DNA reads TGCACCAGCAGCCGAACCCGGAGACAGTCCACCGGGGAGCTGTTTTTT. This gives the protein CTSSRTRRQSTGELFF.

This sequence joins TRBV7-2 and TRBJ2-7; 8 bases fit TRBD2. V dropped 5 bases and J dropped 5; count of bases not matched to a gene: 11. Germline V CDR1 and CDR2: SGHTA, FQGNSA. The CDR3 extends over 15 amino acids. The CDR3, as DNA: TGTGCCAGCAGCGTTATGGGACTAGGTGGCGACGAGCAGTACTTC. Its protein is CASSVMGLGGDEQYF.

This clonotype was seen more than once but under ten times. The chain combines TRBV6-6 with TRBJ2-7; D call uncertain. Germline CDR1 and CDR2: MNHNY and SVGAGI (reference sequence). The CDR3 has 12 amino acids. Between the trimmed V and J ends, which lost 2 bases and 9 bases, there was a span of 11 bases. The DNA for the CDR3 is TGTGCCAGCAGTTACGCCCTTTTAGGGCAGTACTTC. This sequence encodes CASSYALLGQYF.

This chain uses TRBV24-1 with TRBJ1-5; 7 nucleotides align to TRBD1. The ends lost 3 bases at V and 2 bases at J; junction bases unmatched: 3. CDR3 length: 15 amino acids. In germline, CDR1 is KGHDR, CDR2 SFDVKD. CDR3 sequence: CATSDGGGGNQPQHF. In nucleotides, the CDR3 is TGTGCCACCAGTGATGGAGGGGGCGGCAATCAGCCCCAGCATTTT.

The CDR3 region is CASREQPWAFF. In DNA, the CDR3 is TGTGCCAGCAGGGAACAGCCCTGGGCTTTCTTT. The V and J genes are TRBV21-1 and TRBJ1-1; the D call in the table, TRBD1, was not verified against the DNA. TRBV21-1 is a documented pseudogene. The CDR3 length is 11 residues.

CDR3 residues: CAGGKAGSNIQYF. As DNA, the CDR3 is TGTGCCGGAGGCAAAGCGGGGTCCAACATTCAGTACTTC. V gene TRBV30 combines with J gene TRBJ2-4, with TRBD2 matching over 7 bases. The junction had 11 bases not matched to a gene; V was cut back by 8 bases and J by 7 bases. CDR3 size: 13 residues. The germline V gene has CDR1 GTSNPN and CDR2 SVGIG (reference sequence).

The chain recombines TRBV5-1 with TRBJ1-2; the D is unclear. The germline V gene has CDR1 SGHRS and CDR2 YFSETQ. Trimming cost V 0 bases and J 6 bases, with 9 bases left between them. The CDR3 contains 13 residues. CDR3 sequence: CASSLEPSDGYTF. CDR3 nucleotides: TGCGCCAGCAGCTTGGAACCTTCTGATGGCTACACCTTC.

This clonotype has just a few counts. The chain recombines TRBV5-5 with TRBJ2-7; 7 positions agree with TRBD1. CDR3 size: 13 residues. V lost 1 base and J lost 9; bases outside the gene matches: 7. Germline assignment: CDR1 SGHKS and CDR2 YYEKEE (reference sequence). The CDR3 nucleotides are TGTGCCAGCAGCTTGAAGACAGGGTTTGGGCAGTACGTC. It codes for CASSLKTGFGQYV.

In this sample, this clonotype turned up many times. The rearrangement uses TRBV4-2 and TRBJ2-1; 10 bases map to TRBD2. J gave up 0 bases and V 1 base, and 12 bases lay outside the gene matches. The CDR3 is made up of 20 amino acids. The germline V gene encodes CDR1 LGHNA and CDR2 YNFKEQ. CDR3 loop: CASSQVLASGGLSSYNEQFF. In DNA form, the CDR3 reads TGTGCCAGCAGCCAAGTTTTGGCTAGCGGGGGCCTTAGCTCCTACAATGAGCAGTTCTTC.

This rearrangement joins TRBV21-1 to TRBJ2-7; the D call of TRBD1 is as the table states it, not checked on the DNA. TRBV21-1 is a pseudogene. This CDR3 contains 16 residues. The CDR3 nucleotides are TGTGCCAGCAGCTCCCGGACAGGAAATCGCTCCTACGAGCAGTACGTC. Residues: CASSSRTGNRSYEQYV.

The chain recombines TRBV12-3 or TRBV12-4 with TRBJ1-5, with 8 bases fitting TRBD1. The V and J ends lost 1 base and 9 bases, in that order; junction bases with no gene match: 8. The CDR3 runs 15 residues. The CDR3 nucleotides are TGTGCCAGCAGTTTAGAGGACAGGGCAGGGTCGCCCCAGCATTTT. Protein product: CASSLEDRAGSPQHF.

The genes are TRBV4-3 and TRBJ1-1; TRBD1 might be the D (6 bases). V gave up 1 base and J gave up 8 bases, with 17 bases separating them. Germline CDR1 and CDR2: LGHNA and YSLEER. This CDR3 spans 15 amino acids. CDR3 in amino acids: CASSQALRTDLEAFF. The CDR3 bases are TGCGCCAGCAGCCAAGCGCTCCGGACAGACCTAGAAGCTTTCTTT.

This clonotype has at least ten counts. The rearrangement uses TRBV28 and TRBJ1-1; D possibly corresponds to TRBD1 (5 bases). The CDR3 length is 12 residues. The germline V and J ends were trimmed by 6 bases and 6 bases, with 11 bases remaining between them. Germline V gene data show CDR1 as MDHEN and CDR2 as SYDVKM. DNA of the CDR3: TGTGCCAGCAGCGTGCAGGGTCCTGAAGCTTTCTTT. Translated, it gives CASSVQGPEAFF. Supplemented by reference TRBV28 and TRBJ1-1, the full variable domain reads DVKVTQSSRYLVKRTGEKVFLECVQDMDHENMFWYRQDPGLGLRLIYFSYDVKMKEKGDIPEGYSVSREKKERFSLILESASTNQTSMYLCASSVQGPEAFFGQGTRLTVV.